One and the same sample provided the 21 T cell receptor beta chains below, sequenced in a study of cytomegalovirus exposure and HLA in healthy donors. Researchers ran the PCR with 60 Vbeta and 13 Jbeta primers. Repertoires were generated with immunoSEQ multiplex PCR, while TCRdb's copy carries only in-frame clones and drops some. In the table there are 150,000 to 200,000 clones, approximately 75% of which are singletons. The specimen was PBMCs. The origin of the receptors is a woman in her late teens or twenties in good health and CMV-seronegative.

A word on this clone: A read error may produce the germline difference seen at one junction end. The chain uses TRBV15 and TRBJ2-7, with TRBD1 identical over 9 bases. Germline assignment: CDR1 LNHNV and CDR2 YYDKDF (reference sequence). The length of the CDR3 is 14 residues. In DNA form, the CDR3 reads TGTGCCACCAGCAGAGTGGACAGGGGCCCCTACTATCATTTC. Encoded protein: CATSRVDRGPYYHF.

The chain recombines TRBV7-6 with TRBJ2-3, with TRBD1 identical over 7 bases. The CDR3 has 14 amino acids. Germline lookup yields CDR1 SGHVS and CDR2 FNYEAQ. J gave up 2 bases and V 4 bases, and 3 bases lay outside the gene matches. The CDR3 bases are TGTGCCAGCAGCTCGGGACAGCCCACAGATACGCAGTATTTT. Residues: CASSSGQPTDTQYF.

The CDR3 bases are TGCGCCAGCAGTGAACTACCAGATACGGGTACGCAGTATTTT. Protein: CASSELPDTGTQYF. The genes are TRBV10-1 and TRBJ2-3; D is ambiguous. The CDR3 spans 14 residues. CDR1 WNHNN and CDR2 SYGVQD come from the germline V gene (reference sequence). The V end lost 3 bases, the J end lost 8 bases, and 15 bases lay between the germline ends.

The chain employs TRBV27 and TRBJ2-7, with 7 bases identical to TRBD2. CDR3 size: 16 residues. V lost 4 bases and J lost 0; bases outside the gene matches: 9. Germline values: CDR1 MNHEY, CDR2 SMNVEV (reference sequence). The CDR3, as DNA: TGTGCCAGCAGTTCGCGGGAGACTGGGTTCTCCTACGAGCAGTACTTC. Amino acid sequence: CASSSRETGFSYEQYF.

This sequence joins TRBV16 and TRBJ1-2; no clear D gene. This CDR3 comprises 12 residues. Germline-derived CDR1 and CDR2 are KGHSY and FQNENV. Trimming took 4 bases from V and 6 from J, leaving 9 bases between them. The CDR3 region is CASSLTANGYTF. In nucleotides, the CDR3 is TGTGCCAGCAGCCTAACAGCAAATGGCTACACCTTC. The entire variable domain, with the rest obtained from reference TRBV16 and TRBJ1-2, is as follows: GEEVAQTPKHLVRGEGQKAKLYCAPIKGHSYVFWYQQVLKNEFKFLISFQNENVFDETGMPKERFSAKCLPNSPCSLEIQATKLEDSAVYFCASSLTANGYTFGSGTRLTVV.

In its sample, this clone was seen a few times. The V and J genes are TRBV18 and TRBJ1-1; D perhaps matches TRBD1 (5 bases). The ends were cut back, 3 bases at V and 1 base at J, with 12 bases in the middle. Germline CDR1 is KGHSH and CDR2 is LQKENI. This CDR3 has 15 residues. The CDR3 coding sequence is TGTGCCAGCTCACCCCGGGGGGGACCGAACACTGAAGCTTTCTTT. Protein: CASSPRGGPNTEAFF.

The chain combines TRBV9 with TRBJ1-4, with TRBD1 matching over 7 bases. Germline trimming cut 5 bases from V and 0 bases from J; bases unmatched to any gene: 4. The CDR3 totals 15 residues. Germline assignment: CDR1 SGDLS and CDR2 YYNGEE. This chain's CDR3 is CASSFTGATNEKLFF. Written as DNA, the CDR3 is TGTGCCAGCAGTTTCACAGGGGCAACTAATGAAAAACTGTTTTTT. Full variable domain (rest looked up from reference TRBV9 and TRBJ1-4): DSGVTQTPKHLITATGQRVTLRCSPRSGDLSVYWYQQSLDQGLQFLIQYYNGEERAKGNILERFSAQQFPDLHSELNLSSLELGDSALYFCASSFTGATNEKLFFGSGTQLSVL.

This sequence joins TRBV13 and TRBJ1-2; 9 bases align to TRBD1. CDR1 and CDR2 (germline): PRHDT, FYEKMQ (reference sequence). The trim removed 5 bases at V and 6 bases at J, leaving 13 bases unmatched. This CDR3 is built from 16 residues. CDR3 DNA: TGTGCCAGCAGCCAATCATATACAGGGGGCATCGATGGCTACACCTTC. Residues: CASSQSYTGGIDGYTF.

The rearrangement joins TRBV18 to TRBJ1-1; 8 bases line up with TRBD1. CDR1 is KGHSH and CDR2 is LQKENI in the germline V gene. This CDR3 has 15 residues. V lost 2 bases to trimming and J lost 2 bases; unmatched junction nucleotides: 4. The CDR3 protein is CASSPGTGPNTEAFF. CDR3 sequence (DNA): TGTGCCAGCTCACCAGGGACAGGCCCCAACACTGAAGCTTTCTTT. Filled out from reference TRBV18 and TRBJ1-1, the complete variable domain reads NAGVMQNPRHLVRRRGQEARLRCSPMKGHSHVYWYRQLPEEGLKFMVYLQKENIIDESGMPKERFSAEFPKEGPSILRIQQVVRGDSAAYFCASSPGTGPNTEAFFGQGTRLTVV.

This clone was recorded once. The genes are TRBV11-3 and TRBJ2-5, with D perhaps being TRBD1 or TRBD2 (5 bases each). The J call may be incorrect, as the DNA end agrees better with TRBJ2-7. Germline assignment: CDR1 SGHNT and CDR2 YENEEA. The CDR3 loop spans 13 amino acids. For the CDR3, the DNA is TGTGCCAGCAGCTTAGAGGGGGCCTACGAGCAGTACTTC. Translation: CASSLEGAYEQYF.

As for this clone: Sequence at one end of the junction differs from germline and may be a read error. The V call is TRBV7-9, the J call TRBJ1-1; D uncertain. CDR3 length: 12 amino acids. Germline CDR1 reads SEHNR; CDR2 reads FQNEAQ (reference sequence). The CDR3 nucleotides are TGTTCCAGCGGTATAGACACGGCTGAAGCTTTCTTT. This sequence encodes CSSGIDTAEAFF.

The J gene is TRBJ1-1, the V gene TRBV10-3; the D is unclear. CDR3 length equals 14 residues. The V gene lost 2 bases and the J gene lost 7 bases, with 14 bases spanning the gap. The germline V gene encodes CDR1 ENHRY and CDR2 SYGVKD. The CDR3 region has the DNA TGTGCCATCAGTGAGCTTGGCTCCGCAAGTGAAGCTTTCTTT. Protein product: CAISELGSASEAFF.

CDR3 in DNA: TGTGCCACCAGCTTTAGGGAGTACACCGGGGAGCTGTTTTTT. Translation gives CATSFREYTGELFF. The chain has TRBV15 and TRBJ2-2; possibly TRBD2 for D (5 bases). Trimming cost V 5 bases and J 3 bases, with 10 bases left between them. Per germline, CDR1 LNHNV and CDR2 YYDKDF (reference sequence). This CDR3 is built from 14 residues.

This chain joins TRBV18 and TRBJ1-5; D remains ambiguous. Germline V gene lookup returns CDR1 KGHSH and CDR2 LQKENI. The germline V and J ends were trimmed by 2 bases and 4 bases, with 12 bases remaining between them. This CDR3 comprises 15 residues. The CDR3 region has the DNA TGTGCCAGCTCACCAATCCAACTCCAAAATCAGCCCCAGCATTTT. This sequence encodes CASSPIQLQNQPQHF. Filled out from reference TRBV18 and TRBJ1-5, the complete variable domain reads NAGVMQNPRHLVRRRGQEARLRCSPMKGHSHVYWYRQLPEEGLKFMVYLQKENIIDESGMPKERFSAEFPKEGPSILRIQQVVRGDSAAYFCASSPIQLQNQPQHFGDGTRLSIL.

The V and J genes are TRBV30 and TRBJ1-1; D is unresolved. This CDR3 comprises 12 residues. Trimming shortened V by 3 bases and J by 5 bases, and 10 bases separated the two germline ends. The germline V gene encodes CDR1 GTSNPN and CDR2 SVGIG (reference sequence). For the CDR3, the DNA is TGTGCCTGGAGCTTCCGCGGGACTGAAGCTTTCTTT. Its translation is CAWSFRGTEAFF.

This chain uses TRBV5-8 with TRBJ2-3; 9 bases line up with TRBD2. J gave up 2 bases and V 4 bases, and 2 bases lay outside the gene matches. The germline CDR1 and CDR2 sequences are SGHTS and YDEGEE. CDR3 length: 14 amino acids. CDR3 amino acids: CASSLAGFTDTQYF. The CDR3, as DNA: TGTGCCAGCAGCCTAGCGGGATTCACAGATACGCAGTATTTT.

The genes are TRBV6-1 and TRBJ1-2; D gene ambiguous. Per the germline V gene, CDR1 is MNHNS and CDR2 is SASEGT. Trimming took off 8 bases at V and 1 base at J, with 17 bases between the two ends. The CDR3 spans 15 residues. Written as DNA, the CDR3 is TGTGCCAGCCGGGAGCAGGTAGCACTTAACTATGGCTACACCTTC. It codes for CASREQVALNYGYTF.

The genes are TRBV30 and TRBJ1-2; D unresolved. Germline loops: CDR1 GTSNPN, CDR2 SVGIG (reference sequence). V dropped 8 bases and J dropped 7 bases, with 14 bases sitting between them. CDR3 length: 11 amino acids. This CDR3 reads CAPELVFGYTF. Written as DNA, the CDR3 is TGTGCCCCTGAACTGGTGTTTGGCTACACCTTC.

This clone was seen more than once but under ten times. This chain links TRBV7-6 with TRBJ1-6, with D unclear. Trimming shortened V by 2 bases and J by 2 bases, and 7 bases separated the two germline ends. The CDR3 contains 15 residues. Germline CDR1 SGHVS, CDR2 FNYEAQ. CDR3 DNA sequence: TGTGCCAGCAGCTTATCGGGGACCTATAATTCACCCCTCCACTTT. This codes for CASSLSGTYNSPLHF. Variable domain in full (rest from reference TRBV7-6 and TRBJ1-6): GAGVSQSPRYKVTKRGQDVALRCDPISGHVSLYWYRQALGQGPEFLTYFNYEAQQDKSGLPNDRFSAERPEGSISTLTIQRTEQRDSAMYRCASSLSGTYNSPLHFGNGTRLTVT.

The J gene is TRBJ1-4, the V gene TRBV19, with 8 bases aligning to TRBD1. The CDR3 has 18 residues. Trimming took 6 bases from V and 0 from J; bases not matched to a gene: 12. The V gene's germline CDR1 is LNHDA and CDR2 SQIVND (reference sequence). CDR3 in amino acids: CASSRGRTGNPTNEKLFF. CDR3 in DNA: TGTGCCAGTAGCCGAGGAAGGACAGGGAACCCAACTAATGAAAAACTGTTTTTT.

The chain joins TRBV5-1 to TRBJ1-2; 8 bases agree with TRBD1. Losses at the gene ends were 0 bases for V and 5 bases for J; bases not matched to a gene: 9. The CDR3 has 16 residues. CDR1 and CDR2 (germline): SGHRS, YFSETQ. The CDR3 is CASSLGGTGDGYGYTF. The CDR3 region has the DNA TGCGCCAGCAGCTTGGGAGGGACAGGAGATGGATATGGCTACACCTTC.